This T cell receptor beta chain is from a study of regulatory T cells in long-lasting Graves disease. CDR1 and CDR2 (germline): LGHDT, YNNKEL (reference sequence). The CDR3 length is 13 residues. V dropped 1 base and J dropped 2 bases, with 5 bases sitting between them. With iRepertoire HTBI primers and Arm-PCR of CDR3 regions, TCR beta libraries were built. Each CDR3 protein is one row after TCRdb ran MiXCR on the multiplex PCR reads. The sample yields approximately 250,000 distinct CDR3 sequences, approximately 20% seen once. This clonotype was seen at least ten times. As to time point: newly diagnosed GD, antithyroid drugs for less than 3 months. The authors made the TCR library using RNA they extracted from PBMCs. A blood draw put around 9 milliliters of peripheral blood into EDTA tubes.

Specimen: peripheral blood mononuclear cells (PBMCs), collected at new diagnosis, from a patient treated with antithyroid drugs. This chain links TRBV3-1 with TRBJ2-5; D possibly corresponds to TRBD2 (5 bases). The sequence was obtained from a female donor with Graves disease. CDR3 in amino acids: CASSQAGQETQYF. CDR3 sequence (DNA): TGTGCCAGCAGCCAAGCGGGACAAGAGACCCAGTACTTC.